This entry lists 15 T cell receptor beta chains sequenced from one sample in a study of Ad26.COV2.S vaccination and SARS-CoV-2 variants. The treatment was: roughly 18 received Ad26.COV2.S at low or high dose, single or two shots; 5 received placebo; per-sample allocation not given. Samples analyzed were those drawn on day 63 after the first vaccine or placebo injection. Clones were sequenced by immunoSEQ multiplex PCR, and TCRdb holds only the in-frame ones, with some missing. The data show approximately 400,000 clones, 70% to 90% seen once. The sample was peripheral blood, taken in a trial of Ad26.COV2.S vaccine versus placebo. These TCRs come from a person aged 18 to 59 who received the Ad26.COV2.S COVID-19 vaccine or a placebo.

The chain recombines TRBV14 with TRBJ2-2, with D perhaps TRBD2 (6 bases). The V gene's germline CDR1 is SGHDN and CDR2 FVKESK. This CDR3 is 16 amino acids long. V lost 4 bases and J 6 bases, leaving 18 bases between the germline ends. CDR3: CASSLNRPTGAGELFF. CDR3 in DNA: TGTGCCAGCAGCCTCAATCGGCCAACGGGGGCCGGGGAGCTGTTTTTT.

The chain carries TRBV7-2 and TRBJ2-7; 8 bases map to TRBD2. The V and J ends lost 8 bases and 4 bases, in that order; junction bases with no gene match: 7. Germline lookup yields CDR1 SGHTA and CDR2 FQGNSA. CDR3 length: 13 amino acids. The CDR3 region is CASGTSGPYEQYF. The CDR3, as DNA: TGTGCCAGCGGGACTAGTGGCCCGTACGAGCAGTACTTC.

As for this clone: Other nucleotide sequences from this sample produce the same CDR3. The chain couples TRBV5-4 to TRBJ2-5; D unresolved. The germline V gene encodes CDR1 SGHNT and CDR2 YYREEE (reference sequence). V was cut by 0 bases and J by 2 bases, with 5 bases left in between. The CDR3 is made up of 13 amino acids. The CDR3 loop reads CASSLGGQETQYF. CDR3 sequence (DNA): TGTGCCAGCAGCTTGGGAGGACAAGAGACCCAGTACTTC.

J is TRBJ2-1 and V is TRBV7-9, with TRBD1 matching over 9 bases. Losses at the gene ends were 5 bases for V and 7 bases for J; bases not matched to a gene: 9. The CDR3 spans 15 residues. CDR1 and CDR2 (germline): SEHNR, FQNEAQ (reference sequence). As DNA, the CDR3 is TGTGCCAGCAGCCAAGGACAGGGGCAGCCGAATGAGCAGTTCTTC. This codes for CASSQGQGQPNEQFF.

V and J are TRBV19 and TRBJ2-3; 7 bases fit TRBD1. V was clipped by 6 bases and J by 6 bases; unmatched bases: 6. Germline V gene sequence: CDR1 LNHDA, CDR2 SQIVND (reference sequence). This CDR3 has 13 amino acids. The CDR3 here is CASREGGRDTQYF. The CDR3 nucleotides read TGTGCCAGTAGGGAAGGGGGCAGGGATACGCAGTATTTT.

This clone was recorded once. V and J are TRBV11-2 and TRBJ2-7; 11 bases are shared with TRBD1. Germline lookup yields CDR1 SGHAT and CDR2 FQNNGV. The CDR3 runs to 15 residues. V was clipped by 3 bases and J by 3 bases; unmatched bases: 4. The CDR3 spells CASSFGTGGYYEQYF. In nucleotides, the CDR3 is TGTGCCAGCAGCTTCGGGACAGGGGGGTACTACGAGCAGTACTTC.

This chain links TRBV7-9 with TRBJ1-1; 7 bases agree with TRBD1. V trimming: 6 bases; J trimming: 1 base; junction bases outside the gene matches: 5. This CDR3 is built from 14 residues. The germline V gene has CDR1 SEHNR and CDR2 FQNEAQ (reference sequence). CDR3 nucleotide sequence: TGTGCCAGCAGGTACAGGGGACCGAACACTGAAGCTTTCTTT. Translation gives CASRYRGPNTEAFF.

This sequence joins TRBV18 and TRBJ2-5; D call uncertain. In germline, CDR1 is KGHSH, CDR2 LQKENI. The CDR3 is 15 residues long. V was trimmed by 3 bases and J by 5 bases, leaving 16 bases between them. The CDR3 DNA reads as TGTGCCAGCTCACCGGGCGTGGGTCAGTGGGAGACCCAGTACTTC. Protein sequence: CASSPGVGQWETQYF. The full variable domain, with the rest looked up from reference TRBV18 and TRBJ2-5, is NAGVMQNPRHLVRRRGQEARLRCSPMKGHSHVYWYRQLPEEGLKFMVYLQKENIIDESGMPKERFSAEFPKEGPSILRIQQVVRGDSAAYFCASSPGVGQWETQYFGPGTRLLVL.

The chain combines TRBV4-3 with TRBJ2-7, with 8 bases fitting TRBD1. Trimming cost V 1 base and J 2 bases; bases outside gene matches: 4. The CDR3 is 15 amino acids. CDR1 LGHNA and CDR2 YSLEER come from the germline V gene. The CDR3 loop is CASSQVPGQAYEQYF. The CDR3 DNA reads TGCGCCAGCAGCCAAGTGCCGGGACAGGCCTACGAGCAGTACTTC.

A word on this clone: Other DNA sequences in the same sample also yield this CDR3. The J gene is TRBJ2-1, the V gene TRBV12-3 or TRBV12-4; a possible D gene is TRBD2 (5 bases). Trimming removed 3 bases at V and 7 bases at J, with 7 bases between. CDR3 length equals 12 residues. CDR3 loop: CASSFGGNEQFF. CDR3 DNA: TGTGCCAGCAGTTTCGGAGGTAATGAGCAGTTCTTC.

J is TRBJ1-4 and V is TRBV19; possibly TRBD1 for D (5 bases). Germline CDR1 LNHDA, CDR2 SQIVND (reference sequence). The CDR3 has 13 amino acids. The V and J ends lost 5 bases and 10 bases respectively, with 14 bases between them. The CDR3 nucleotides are TGTGCCAGTAGTGCGGACATACCTGGAAAACTGTTTTTT. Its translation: CASSADIPGKLFF.

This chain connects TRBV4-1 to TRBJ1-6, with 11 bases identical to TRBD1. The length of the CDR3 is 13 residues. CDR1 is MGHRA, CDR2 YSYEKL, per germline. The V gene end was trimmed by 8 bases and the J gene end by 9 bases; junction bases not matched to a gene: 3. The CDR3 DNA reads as TGCGCCAGCGGGGGACAGGGGGTTTCACCCCTCCACTTT. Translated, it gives CASGGQGVSPLHF.

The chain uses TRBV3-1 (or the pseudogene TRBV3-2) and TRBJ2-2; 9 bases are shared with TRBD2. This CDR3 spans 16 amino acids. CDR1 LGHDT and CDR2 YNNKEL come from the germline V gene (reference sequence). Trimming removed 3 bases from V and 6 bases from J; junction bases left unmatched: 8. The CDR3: CASSHVPGLASGELFF. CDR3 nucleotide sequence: TGTGCCAGCAGCCATGTTCCGGGACTAGCCTCCGGGGAGCTGTTTTTT.

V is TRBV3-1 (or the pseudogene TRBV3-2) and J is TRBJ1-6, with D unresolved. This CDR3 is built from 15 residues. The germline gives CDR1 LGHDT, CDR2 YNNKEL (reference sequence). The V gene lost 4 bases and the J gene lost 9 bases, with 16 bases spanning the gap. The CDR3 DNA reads TGTGCCAGCAGCCCAGCAGTCGATATGACTTCACCCCTCCACTTT. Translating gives CASSPAVDMTSPLHF.

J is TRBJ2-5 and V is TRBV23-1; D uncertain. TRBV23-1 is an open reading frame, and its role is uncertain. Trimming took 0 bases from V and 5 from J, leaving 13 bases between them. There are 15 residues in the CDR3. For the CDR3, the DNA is TGCGCCAGCAGTCAATCTGGAAAGGGTGGGGAGACCCAGTACTTC. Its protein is CASSQSGKGGETQYF.